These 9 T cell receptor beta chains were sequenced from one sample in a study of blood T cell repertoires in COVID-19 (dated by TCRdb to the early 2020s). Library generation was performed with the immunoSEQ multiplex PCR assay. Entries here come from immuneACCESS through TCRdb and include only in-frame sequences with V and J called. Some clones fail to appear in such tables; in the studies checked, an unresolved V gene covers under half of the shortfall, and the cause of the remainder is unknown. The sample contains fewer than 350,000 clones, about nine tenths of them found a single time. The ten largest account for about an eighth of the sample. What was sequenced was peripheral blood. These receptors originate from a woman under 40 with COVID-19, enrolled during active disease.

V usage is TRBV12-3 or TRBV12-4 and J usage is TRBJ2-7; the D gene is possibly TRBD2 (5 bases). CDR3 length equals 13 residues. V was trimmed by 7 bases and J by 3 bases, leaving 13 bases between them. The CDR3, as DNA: TGTGCCAGCAACTCACGAACTAGCTACGAGCAGTACTTC. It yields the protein CASNSRTSYEQYF.

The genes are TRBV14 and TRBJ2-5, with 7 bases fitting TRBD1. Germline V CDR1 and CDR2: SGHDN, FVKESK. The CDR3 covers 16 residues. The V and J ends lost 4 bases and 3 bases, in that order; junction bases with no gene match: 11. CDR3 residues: CASSLGSGQRKETQYF. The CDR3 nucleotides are TGTGCCAGCAGCCTGGGATCGGGACAGCGCAAAGAGACCCAGTACTTC.

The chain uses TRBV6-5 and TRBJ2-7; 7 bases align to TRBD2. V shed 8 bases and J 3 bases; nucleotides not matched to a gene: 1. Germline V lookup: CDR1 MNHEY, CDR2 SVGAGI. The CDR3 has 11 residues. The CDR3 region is CASGEGYEQYF. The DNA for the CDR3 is TGTGCCAGCGGGGAGGGCTACGAGCAGTACTTC.

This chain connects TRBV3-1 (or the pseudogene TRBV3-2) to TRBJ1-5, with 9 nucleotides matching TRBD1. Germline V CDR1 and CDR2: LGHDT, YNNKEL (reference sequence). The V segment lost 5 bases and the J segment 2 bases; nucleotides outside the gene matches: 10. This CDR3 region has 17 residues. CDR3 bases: TGTGCCAGCAGCTTGGGACAGGGATATGGGCGCAATCAGCCCCAGCATTTT. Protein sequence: CASSLGQGYGRNQPQHF.

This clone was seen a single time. The chain's CDR3 is CASSPRQDWGETQYF. Here the CDR3 DNA reads TGTGCCAGCTCACCAAGACAGGATTGGGGGGAGACCCAGTACTTC. The chain is built from TRBV18 and TRBJ2-5, with D maybe TRBD1 (6 bases). The CDR3 contains 15 residues. Germline-derived CDR1 and CDR2 are KGHSH and LQKENI. V lost 2 bases, J lost 5 bases, and 15 bases lay in between.

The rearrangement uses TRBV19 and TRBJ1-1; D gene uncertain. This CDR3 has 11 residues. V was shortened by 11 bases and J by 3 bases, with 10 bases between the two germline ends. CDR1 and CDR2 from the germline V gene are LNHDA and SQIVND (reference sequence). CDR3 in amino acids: CALTPDTEAFF. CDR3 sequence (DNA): TGTGCCCTCACCCCGGACACTGAAGCTTTCTTT. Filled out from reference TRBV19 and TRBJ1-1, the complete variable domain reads DGGITQSPKYLFRKEGQNVTLSCEQNLNHDAMYWYRQDPGQGLRLIYYSQIVNDFQKGDIAEGYSVSREKKESFPLTVTSAQKNPTAFYLCALTPDTEAFFGQGTRLTVV.

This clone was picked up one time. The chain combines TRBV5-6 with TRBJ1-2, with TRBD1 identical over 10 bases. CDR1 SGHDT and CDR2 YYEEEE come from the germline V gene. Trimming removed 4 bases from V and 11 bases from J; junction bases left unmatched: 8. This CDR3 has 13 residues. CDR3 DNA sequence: TGTGCCAGCAGCCCCCTTGACAGGGGGCGGTACACCTTC. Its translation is CASSPLDRGRYTF.

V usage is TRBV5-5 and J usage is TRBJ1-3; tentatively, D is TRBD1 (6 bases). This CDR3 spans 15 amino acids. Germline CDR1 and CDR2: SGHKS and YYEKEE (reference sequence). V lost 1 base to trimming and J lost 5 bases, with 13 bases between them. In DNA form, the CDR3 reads TGTGCCAGCAGCTTGATGCAGGGGCTCCGAAACACCATATATTTT. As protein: CASSLMQGLRNTIYF.

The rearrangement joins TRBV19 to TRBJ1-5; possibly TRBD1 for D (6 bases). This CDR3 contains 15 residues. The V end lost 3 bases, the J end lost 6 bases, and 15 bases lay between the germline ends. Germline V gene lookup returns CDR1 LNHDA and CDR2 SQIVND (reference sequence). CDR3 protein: CASSMMGTSAQPQHF. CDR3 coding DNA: TGTGCCAGTAGTATGATGGGGACATCGGCTCAGCCCCAGCATTTT. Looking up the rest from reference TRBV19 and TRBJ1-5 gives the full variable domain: DGGITQSPKYLFRKEGQNVTLSCEQNLNHDAMYWYRQDPGQGLRLIYYSQIVNDFQKGDIAEGYSVSREKKESFPLTVTSAQKNPTAFYLCASSMMGTSAQPQHFGDGTRLSIL.